One and the same sample provided the 8 T cell receptor beta chains below, sequenced in a study of T-cell memory formation after mild COVID-19. TCRdb re-derived calls from the 5' RACE reads in MiXCR, one entry per CDR3 protein. The top ten clones hold 7.5% to 9.5% of a sample with 350,000 to 500,000 distinct CDR3 sequences, approximately 20% of them seen once. What was sequenced was PBMCs or a T cell subset sorted from them (not recorded which). Every receptor here comes from an adult woman who had mild COVID-19 (a few samples of this study predate the infection). Cell type and time point are not known.

This chain connects TRBV3-1 to TRBJ1-2; D ambiguous. V was pared by 2 bases and J by 4 bases, with 8 bases between. Germline V gene sequence: CDR1 LGHDT, CDR2 YNNKEL (reference sequence). CDR3 length equals 13 residues. This chain's CDR3 is CASSQPGPYGYTF. CDR3 coding DNA: TGTGCCAGCAGCCAACCGGGCCCCTATGGCTACACCTTC. The variable domain in full, with the rest retrieved from reference TRBV3-1 and TRBJ1-2, is DTAVSQTPKYLVTQMGNDKSIKCEQNLGHDTMYWYKQDSKKFLKIMFSYNNKELIINETVPNRFSPKSPDKAHLNLHINSLELGDSAVYFCASSQPGPYGYTFGSGTRLTVV.

This sequence joins TRBV12-3 or TRBV12-4 and TRBJ2-7, with 12 bases lining up with TRBD2. J was trimmed by 6 bases and V by 6 bases; bases with no gene match: 6. This CDR3 has 14 residues. This chain's CDR3 is CASRTSGSVSEQYF. The CDR3 DNA sequence: TGTGCCAGCAGGACTAGCGGGAGTGTGAGCGAGCAGTACTTC.

This clonotype was seen only a few times. The chain joins TRBV6-5 to TRBJ2-1; TRBD2 aligns across 13 bases. After removal of 5 bases from V and 9 bases from J, the junction contained 7 bases not matched to a gene. Germline-derived CDR1 and CDR2 are MNHEY and SVGAGI. The CDR3 loop spans 15 amino acids. The CDR3 sequence is CASSRPGLAGREQFF. The CDR3 region has the DNA TGTGCCAGCAGTAGACCGGGACTAGCGGGACGTGAGCAGTTCTTC.

This clonotype was found a few times. The chain links TRBV29-1 to TRBJ2-3; perhaps TRBD2 as D (6 bases). This CDR3 spans 15 amino acids. Germline CDR1 and CDR2: SQVTM and ANQGSEA. V gave up 1 base and J gave up 4 bases, with 15 bases separating them. The CDR3 protein is CSVEARNGRADTQYF. The CDR3 bases are TGCAGCGTTGAAGCTCGTAACGGGAGAGCAGATACGCAGTATTTT.

The chain combines TRBV15 with TRBJ2-1, with TRBD1 matching over 8 bases. The junction had 4 bases not matched to a gene; V was cut back by 5 bases and J by 7 bases. There are 13 residues in the CDR3. Germline V CDR1 and CDR2: LNHNV, YYDKDF (reference sequence). The CDR3 protein is CATSGWTGNEQFF. In nucleotides, the CDR3 is TGTGCCACCAGCGGCTGGACAGGGAATGAGCAGTTCTTC.

The V and J genes are TRBV27 and TRBJ2-1; perhaps D is TRBD1 or TRBD2 (5 bases each). The CDR3 loop spans 14 amino acids. Trimming cost V 4 bases and J 6 bases, with 13 bases left between them. Per germline, CDR1 MNHEY and CDR2 SMNVEV (reference sequence). DNA of the CDR3: TGTGCCAGCAGTTGGGACGGCCGAACCAATGAGCAGTTCTTC. Its protein product is CASSWDGRTNEQFF.

The rearrangement joins TRBV9 to TRBJ2-2; D not resolved. The V gene's germline CDR1 is SGDLS and CDR2 YYNGEE. The V and J ends lost 1 base and 6 bases respectively, with 10 bases between them. The CDR3 has 14 amino acids. The CDR3 DNA is TGTGCCAGCAGCGTACGTCCCCACCCCGGGGAGCTGTTTTTT. Translated, it gives CASSVRPHPGELFF. Full variable domain (rest looked up from reference TRBV9 and TRBJ2-2): DSGVTQTPKHLITATGQRVTLRCSPRSGDLSVYWYQQSLDQGLQFLIQYYNGEERAKGNILERFSAQQFPDLHSELNLSSLELGDSALYFCASSVRPHPGELFFGEGSRLTVL.

The chain links TRBV10-3 to TRBJ2-7, with 12 bases identical to TRBD2. The V gene end was trimmed by 9 bases and the J gene end by 3 bases; junction bases not matched to a gene: 3. The CDR3 has 13 amino acids. The germline CDR1 and CDR2 sequences are ENHRY and SYGVKD. CDR3 coding DNA: TGTGCCATAGGACTAGCGGGACTCTACGAGCAGTACTTC. Its protein product is CAIGLAGLYEQYF.